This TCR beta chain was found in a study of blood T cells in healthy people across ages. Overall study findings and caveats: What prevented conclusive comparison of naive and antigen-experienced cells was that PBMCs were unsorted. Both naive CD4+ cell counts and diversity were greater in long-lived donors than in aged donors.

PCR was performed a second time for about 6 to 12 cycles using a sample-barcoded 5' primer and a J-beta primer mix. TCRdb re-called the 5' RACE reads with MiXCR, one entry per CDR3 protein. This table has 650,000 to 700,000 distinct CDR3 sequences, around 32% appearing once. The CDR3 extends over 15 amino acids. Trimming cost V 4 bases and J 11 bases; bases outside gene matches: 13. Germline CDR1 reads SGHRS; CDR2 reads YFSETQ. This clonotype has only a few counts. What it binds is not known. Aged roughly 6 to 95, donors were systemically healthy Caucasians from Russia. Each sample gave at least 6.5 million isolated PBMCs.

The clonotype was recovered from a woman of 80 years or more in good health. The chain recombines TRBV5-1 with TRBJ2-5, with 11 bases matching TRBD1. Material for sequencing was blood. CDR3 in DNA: TGCGCCAGCAGCCGAGGGACAGGGGGATGGGAGTCGCAGTACTTC. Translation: CASSRGTGGWESQYF.